The rows below give T cell receptor beta chains drawn from one sample of a study of blood T cells in healthy people across ages. TCRdb analysed the 5' RACE reads with MiXCR anew, one entry per CDR3 protein. This repertoire shows 650,000 to 800,000 distinct CDR3 sequences, under 55% found once; its top ten account for roughly 19%. The source material was blood. These receptors were taken from a man in his sixties in good health. The CDR3 runs from the conserved cysteine through the conserved F or W. Fields, in order: CDR3 DNA, CDR3 protein, V gene, clone size, CDR3 length, D gene, J gene. D genes are given only for firm matches. Size tells how often a clone was seen (once, few, many) or the class of an expanded clone, and some rows leave it out.

DNA: TGTGCCAGCAGTTCCATCCCTTTGACAACCGCCTACGAGCAGTACTTC
CDR3: CASSSIPLTTAYEQYF
V: TRBV6-2/TRBV6-3
size: -
length: 16
D: -
J: TRBJ2-7

DNA: TGTGCCAGCGCTAGCAAAAACATTCAGTACTTC
CDR3: CASASKNIQYF
V: TRBV2
size: few
length: 11
D: -
J: TRBJ2-4

DNA: TGTGCCAGCAGTGAAGGGGGGGTCTCCTACGAGCAGTACTTC
CDR3: CASSEGGVSYEQYF
V: TRBV6-1
size: -
length: 14
D: -
J: TRBJ2-7

DNA: TGCGCCAGCAGCTTCAGGGGAGCGACCTACGAGCAGTACTTC
CDR3: CASSFRGATYEQYF
V: TRBV5-1
size: -
length: 14
D: -
J: TRBJ2-7

DNA: TGTGCCAGCAGCCCCCCGGGGAGATTTTCCTACGAGCAGTACTTC
CDR3: CASSPPGRFSYEQYF
V: TRBV6-2/TRBV6-3
size: -
length: 15
D: -
J: TRBJ2-7

DNA: TGCGCCAGCATGGGGGTAGCGGGGCTCACAGATACGCAGTATTTT
CDR3: CASMGVAGLTDTQYF
V: TRBV5-1
size: -
length: 15
D: TRBD2
J: TRBJ2-3

DNA: TGTGCCAGCAGAACGACAGGGTACGAGCAGTACTTC
CDR3: CASRTTGYEQYF
V: TRBV25-1
size: many
length: 12
D: TRBD1
J: TRBJ2-7

DNA: TGTGCCAGCAGCCACATCTGGCTCGAGCGGGGGTTTGGCGAGCAGTACTTC
CDR3: CASSHIWLERGFGEQYF
V: TRBV11-2
size: once
length: 17
D: TRBD2
J: TRBJ2-7

DNA: TGTGCCACCAAGGTGGGGAGCTCCTACAATGAGCAGTTCTTC
CDR3: CATKVGSSYNEQFF
V: TRBV12-3/TRBV12-4
size: few
length: 14
D: -
J: TRBJ2-1

DNA: TGCGCCAGCAGCCAAGACCTAGGGAAGAGGAATACGCAGTATTTT
CDR3: CASSQDLGKRNTQYF
V: TRBV4-3
size: -
length: 15
D: -
J: TRBJ2-3

DNA: TGTGCCAGCAGCTTAGCTTGGGCCCCCGTTGGCTCACCCCTCCACTTT
CDR3: CASSLAWAPVGSPLHF
V: TRBV7-2
size: few
length: 16
D: -
J: TRBJ1-6

DNA: TGTGCCAGCAGCCCCGGACAGGTCTCATGGTATGGCTACACCTTC
CDR3: CASSPGQVSWYGYTF
V: TRBV7-2
size: -
length: 15
D: TRBD1
J: TRBJ1-2

DNA: TGCAGCGTACTACCGGGACAGGGGCCTCGCGAGCAGTACTTC
CDR3: CSVLPGQGPREQYF
V: TRBV29-1
size: -
length: 14
D: TRBD1
J: TRBJ2-7

DNA: TGCGCCAGCAGCCAAGAGGAGCGGGGGGGCCCCACAGATACGCAGTATTTT
CDR3: CASSQEERGGPTDTQYF
V: TRBV4-1
size: -
length: 17
D: TRBD2
J: TRBJ2-3

DNA: TGTGCCAGCAGCCAGGGGGGCTACAATGAGCAGTTCTTC
CDR3: CASSQGGYNEQFF
V: TRBV7-3
size: many
length: 13
D: -
J: TRBJ2-1

DNA: TGTGCCAGTAGTATAGCCCACCAGGGGGGTACAGGGGCCTACGAGCAGTACTTC
CDR3: CASSIAHQGGTGAYEQYF
V: TRBV19
size: many
length: 18
D: -
J: TRBJ2-7

DNA: TGCAGTGCTAGAGATTCAGGACAGGACTACGAGCAGTTCTTC
CDR3: CSARDSGQDYEQFF
V: TRBV20-1
size: once
length: 14
D: -
J: TRBJ2-1

DNA: TGTGCCAGCAGCCAGGGGGTCTATAATTCACCCCTCCACTTT
CDR3: CASSQGVYNSPLHF
V: TRBV3-1
size: few
length: 14
D: -
J: TRBJ1-6

DNA: TGTGCCAGCAGCGAAACAGGGGGCGCCTCCTACAATGAGCAGTTCTTC
CDR3: CASSETGGASYNEQFF
V: TRBV14
size: -
length: 16
D: TRBD1
J: TRBJ2-1

DNA: TGCGCCAGCAGCCAAGGGTTTATCGCGCAGGCTAACTATGGCTACACCTTC
CDR3: CASSQGFIAQANYGYTF
V: TRBV4-3
size: -
length: 17
D: -
J: TRBJ1-2

DNA: TGTGCCAGCTCTCCGAGACAGGGTTTAGGTAATCAGCCCCAGCATTTT
CDR3: CASSPRQGLGNQPQHF
V: TRBV6-5
size: -
length: 16
D: TRBD1
J: TRBJ1-5

DNA: TGCAGCGCCGGACGGAGAGGCGAGACCCAGTACTTC
CDR3: CSAGRRGETQYF
V: TRBV29-1
size: many
length: 12
D: -
J: TRBJ2-5

DNA: TGCAGCGTCGAACTAGCGGGAAGAAACACCGGGGAGCTGTTTTTT
CDR3: CSVELAGRNTGELFF
V: TRBV29-1
size: few
length: 15
D: TRBD2
J: TRBJ2-2

DNA: TGTGCCAGCAGCCAATTCGGTCAAAAAGTACCTAGGTACGAGCAGTACTTC
CDR3: CASSQFGQKVPRYEQYF
V: TRBV3-1
size: -
length: 17
D: -
J: TRBJ2-7

DNA: TGTGCCAGCACCACCGGGGGAGCAGGAGATACGCAGTATTTT
CDR3: CASTTGGAGDTQYF
V: TRBV6-5
size: -
length: 14
D: -
J: TRBJ2-3

DNA: TGTGCCAGCAGCTTGCTAGGGGCGCCGGGGGCCAACGTCCTGACTTTC
CDR3: CASSLLGAPGANVLTF
V: TRBV7-9
size: few
length: 16
D: -
J: TRBJ2-6

DNA: TGCAGTGCTAGACCACGTGGGGGAGAGGGTATCGCCATATATTTT
CDR3: CSARPRGGEGIAIYF
V: TRBV20-1
size: -
length: 15
D: -
J: TRBJ1-3

DNA: TGTGCCATCAGTGAGTCGATGGGGGGGTACGAGCAGTACTTC
CDR3: CAISESMGGYEQYF
V: TRBV10-3
size: once
length: 14
D: TRBD2
J: TRBJ2-7

DNA: TGTGCCAGCAGCTTTCGATTTGCGGGCGCAAGCTCCTACAATGAGCAGTACTTC
CDR3: CASSFRFAGASSYNEQYF
V: TRBV7-9
size: -
length: 18
D: -
J: TRBJ2-7

DNA: TGTGCCAGCAGCCCCCCAATGGGACTAGCCATCACCGGGGAGCTGTTTTTT
CDR3: CASSPPMGLAITGELFF
V: TRBV7-8
size: few
length: 17
D: TRBD2
J: TRBJ2-2

DNA: TGCAGTGCTAACACCCAAGGGGTGAACACTGAAGCTTTCTTT
CDR3: CSANTQGVNTEAFF
V: TRBV20-1
size: -
length: 14
D: -
J: TRBJ1-1

DNA: TGTGCCAGCAGGGCCGACAGGGCCGGGAATGAGCAGTTCTTC
CDR3: CASRADRAGNEQFF
V: TRBV2
size: -
length: 14
D: TRBD1
J: TRBJ2-1

DNA: TGTGCCAGCAGTGAACAGCAGAGCTCCTACAATGAGCAGTTCTTC
CDR3: CASSEQQSSYNEQFF
V: TRBV2
size: -
length: 15
D: -
J: TRBJ2-1

DNA: TGTGCCAGTAGTCCTAGCGGGGGACTAAACATTCAGTACTTC
CDR3: CASSPSGGLNIQYF
V: TRBV19
size: -
length: 14
D: TRBD2
J: TRBJ2-4

DNA: TGTGCCAGCAGCCGCGCCGAAACAGGGTCGGACGGCTACACCTTC
CDR3: CASSRAETGSDGYTF
V: TRBV7-2
size: few
length: 15
D: -
J: TRBJ1-2

DNA: TGTGCCAGCAGTGAACAGGGATACAATCAGCCCCAGCATTTT
CDR3: CASSEQGYNQPQHF
V: TRBV6-1
size: -
length: 14
D: -
J: TRBJ1-5

DNA: TGTGCCGGCAGCCACTTAGCGGGGGGGCCCTATGAGCAGTTCTTC
CDR3: CAGSHLAGGPYEQFF
V: TRBV3-1
size: -
length: 15
D: TRBD2
J: TRBJ2-1

DNA: TGCAGTGCAACCGGGACTAGCGGGGGGTGGTCCTACAATGAGCAGTTCTTC
CDR3: CSATGTSGGWSYNEQFF
V: TRBV20-1
size: few
length: 17
D: TRBD2
J: TRBJ2-1

DNA: TGCGCCAGCAGCTTAGGACAGGGGATCGACGAGCAGTACTTC
CDR3: CASSLGQGIDEQYF
V: TRBV5-1
size: many
length: 14
D: TRBD1
J: TRBJ2-7

DNA: TGTACCAGCAGTGAAGGGGGACTAGCGGGCGTCTCCTACGAGCAGTACTTC
CDR3: CTSSEGGLAGVSYEQYF
V: TRBV2
size: -
length: 17
D: TRBD2
J: TRBJ2-7

DNA: TGCGCCAGCAGCCAGTACGGCAACACTGAAGCTTTCTTT
CDR3: CASSQYGNTEAFF
V: TRBV4-3
size: few
length: 13
D: -
J: TRBJ1-1

DNA: TGTGCCAGCAGTTCCAGGTTTTGGGAGCAGTACTTC
CDR3: CASSSRFWEQYF
V: TRBV6-2/TRBV6-3
size: few
length: 12
D: -
J: TRBJ2-7